The text below deals with one TCR beta chain. These data come from a study of blood T cell repertoires in COVID-19. Turning to the study itself: Some COVID-19 samples were acute and others convalescent; all came from the United States, Italy and Spain. Sources were T cells, B-cell-depleted T cells, or PBMCs; the material itself was cDNA or gDNA.

In the authors' methods: Using reference gene primer amplification, nucleated cell counts were estimated. TCRdb's copy holds only in-frame clones and misses some; the assay was immunoSEQ multiplex PCR. V, J and clone size are those of that table, while D and trimming were read from the DNA. The sample has about 73,000 clones, 89% seen once. The sequenced sample consisted of peripheral blood. The sequence was obtained from a man older than 75 with acute or convalescent COVID-19.

This chain's CDR3 is CASSLNSLAKNIQYF. The CDR3 nucleotides read TGTGCCAGCAGTTTAAACAGTCTAGCCAAAAACATTCAGTACTTC. The chain joins TRBV27 to TRBJ2-4; no reliable D call. Trimming removed 2 bases from V and 0 bases from J, with 8 bases in between. The CDR3 covers 15 residues. The V gene's germline CDR1 is MNHEY and CDR2 SMNVEV (reference sequence).